Sequencing of this T cell receptor beta chain was carried out in a study of shared clonotypes between healthy human individuals. Whole-study context: Donor composition was a couple of women and three men, aged 18 to 49.

Researchers ran the assay at a deep level. Repertoires were generated with immunoSEQ multiplex PCR, while TCRdb's copy carries only in-frame clones and drops some. This table holds 2 million to 2.5 million clones, approximately 96% found once. The germline V gene encodes CDR1 SGDLS and CDR2 YYNGEE. CDR3 length: 15 residues. J gave up 5 bases and V 0 bases, and 6 bases lay outside the gene matches. Notes on the study in general: The sharing of roughly 5% of naive CD4 clonotypes was seen across several donors. Relative to clonotypes present in all four donors, those not shared had lower generation probabilities.

In the case of this clone: Its antigen remains unknown. Other nucleotide sequences from this sample produce the same CDR3.

The sample consisted of naive CD4+ T cells sorted from blood. This sample's subset: CD45RA+ positively selected. The chain recombines TRBV9 with TRBJ2-5, with TRBD2 matching 8 bases. The source is a man in his late teens or twenties in good health. CDR3 in amino acids: CASSVGGGSRETQYF. Written as DNA, the CDR3 is TGTGCCAGCAGCGTAGGCGGGGGGAGCCGGGAGACCCAGTACTTC. Based on the CDR3 plus reference TRBV9 and TRBJ2-5, the full variable domain is DSGVTQTPKHLITATGQRVTLRCSPRSGDLSVYWYQQSLDQGLQFLIQYYNGEERAKGNILERFSAQQFPDLHSELNLSSLELGDSALYFCASSVGGGSRETQYFGPGTRLLVL.